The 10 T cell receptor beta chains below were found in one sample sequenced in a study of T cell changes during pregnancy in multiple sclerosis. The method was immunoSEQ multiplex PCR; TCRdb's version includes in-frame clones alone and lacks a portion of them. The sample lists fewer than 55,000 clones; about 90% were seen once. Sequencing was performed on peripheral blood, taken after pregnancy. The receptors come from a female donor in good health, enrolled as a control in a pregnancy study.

The CDR3: CASSDELALETQYF. The CDR3 coding sequence is TGCGCCAGCAGTGACGAACTAGCTTTGGAGACCCAGTACTTC. The chain combines TRBV10-1 with TRBJ2-5, with D maybe TRBD2 (6 bases). This CDR3 has 14 amino acids. With 3 bases removed from V and 5 bases from J, the gap between germline ends came to 13 bases. Germline-derived CDR1 and CDR2 are WNHNN and SYGVQD (reference sequence).

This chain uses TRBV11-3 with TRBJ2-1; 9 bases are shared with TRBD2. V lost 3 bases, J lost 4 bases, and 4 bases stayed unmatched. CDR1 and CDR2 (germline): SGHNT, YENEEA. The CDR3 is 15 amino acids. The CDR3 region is CASSLGGGGYNEQFF. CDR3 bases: TGTGCCAGCAGCTTGGGCGGGGGGGGATACAATGAGCAGTTCTTC.

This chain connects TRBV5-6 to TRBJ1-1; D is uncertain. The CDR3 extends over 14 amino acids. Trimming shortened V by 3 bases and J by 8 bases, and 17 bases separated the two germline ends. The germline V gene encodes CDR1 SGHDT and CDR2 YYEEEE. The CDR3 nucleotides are TGTGCCAGCAGCTCGATTGTTCGGGGAGGGGAAGCTTTCTTT. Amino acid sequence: CASSSIVRGGEAFF.

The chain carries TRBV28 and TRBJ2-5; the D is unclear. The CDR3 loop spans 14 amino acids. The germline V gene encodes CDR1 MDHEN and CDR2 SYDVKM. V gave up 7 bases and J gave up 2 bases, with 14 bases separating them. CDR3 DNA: TGTGCCAGCAATCTACCAGGCACACAAGAGACCCAGTACTTC. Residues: CASNLPGTQETQYF. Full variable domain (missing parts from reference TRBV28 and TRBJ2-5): DVKVTQSSRYLVKRTGEKVFLECVQDMDHENMFWYRQDPGLGLRLIYFSYDVKMKEKGDIPEGYSVSREKKERFSLILESASTNQTSMYLCASNLPGTQETQYFGPGTRLLVL.

The CDR3 DNA follows: TGTGCCAGCAGTTTCCCGTGGCGGCAGCCTAATTCACCCCTCCACTTT. It yields the protein CASSFPWRQPNSPLHF. The chain is built from TRBV27 and TRBJ1-6, with unresolved D. From germline, CDR1 is MNHEY and CDR2 SMNVEV (reference sequence). The CDR3 loop spans 16 amino acids. The ends were cut back, 3 bases at V and 6 bases at J, with 15 bases in the middle.

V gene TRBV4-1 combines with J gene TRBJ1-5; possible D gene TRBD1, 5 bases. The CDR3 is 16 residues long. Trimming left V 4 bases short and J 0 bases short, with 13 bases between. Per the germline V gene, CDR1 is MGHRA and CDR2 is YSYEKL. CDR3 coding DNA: TGCGCCAGCAGCCCCGAGACAGTTTATAGCAATCAGCCCCAGCATTTT. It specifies CASSPETVYSNQPQHF.

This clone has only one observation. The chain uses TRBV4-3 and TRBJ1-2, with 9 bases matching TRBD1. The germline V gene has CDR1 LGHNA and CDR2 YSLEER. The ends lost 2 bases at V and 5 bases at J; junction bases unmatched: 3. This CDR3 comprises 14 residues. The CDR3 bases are TGCGCCAGCAGCCAATCCGGGACAGGGTATGGCTACACCTTC. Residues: CASSQSGTGYGYTF.

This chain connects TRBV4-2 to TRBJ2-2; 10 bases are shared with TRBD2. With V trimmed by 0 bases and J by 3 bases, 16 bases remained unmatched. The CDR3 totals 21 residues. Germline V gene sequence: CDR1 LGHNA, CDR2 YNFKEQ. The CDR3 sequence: CASSQDPLSTLAGDDTGELFF. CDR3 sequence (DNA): TGTGCCAGCAGCCAAGATCCCCTCTCAACTCTAGCGGGGGATGACACCGGGGAGCTGTTTTTT.

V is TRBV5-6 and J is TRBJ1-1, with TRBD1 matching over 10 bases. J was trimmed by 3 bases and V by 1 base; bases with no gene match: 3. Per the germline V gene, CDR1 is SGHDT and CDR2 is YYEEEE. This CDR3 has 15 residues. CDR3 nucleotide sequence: TGTGCCAGCAGCTTGACAGGACAGGGGGACACTGAAGCTTTCTTT. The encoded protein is CASSLTGQGDTEAFF.

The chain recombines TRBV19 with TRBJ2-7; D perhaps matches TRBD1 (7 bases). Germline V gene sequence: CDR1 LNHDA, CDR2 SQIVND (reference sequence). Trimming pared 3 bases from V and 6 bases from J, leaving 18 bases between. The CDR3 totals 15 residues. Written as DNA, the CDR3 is TGTGCCAGTAGTATCGGAGGGGGCGCCGGGTCCGAGCAGTACTTC. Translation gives CASSIGGGAGSEQYF.